This TCR beta chain was captured in a study of blood T cell repertoires in COVID-19. Whole-study context: Acute-phase and convalescent COVID-19 samples originated in the United States, Italy and Spain.

Original analysis: Nucleated cell number was recorded as an estimate derived from reference gene primer amplification. Assay: immunoSEQ multiplex PCR; the TCRdb copy retains only in-frame clones and omits some. From that table come the V and J calls and clone size; the DNA was used to work out D and trimming. The sample shows tens of thousands of clones, more than 80% of them seen only once. Trimming took 2 bases from V and 6 from J; bases not matched to a gene: 5. Germline V gene data show CDR1 as SGHTA and CDR2 as FQGNSA. The CDR3 contains 14 residues. Sample: peripheral blood. The source of this sequence is a woman at least 80 years old with active or convalescent COVID-19. The rearrangement joins TRBV7-2 to TRBJ2-3; 7 bases align to TRBD2. The CDR3 sequence: CASSLMMGGDTQYF. The CDR3 coding sequence is TGTGCCAGCAGCTTAATGATGGGGGGGGATACGCAGTATTTT.